The text below deals with one T cell receptor (beta chain). The sample belongs to a study of blood T cell repertoires in COVID-19. Between the trimmed V and J ends, which lost 0 bases and 6 bases, there was a span of 11 bases. CDR1 is GTSNPN, CDR2 SVGIG, per germline (reference sequence). The CDR3 extends over 13 amino acids. Original analysis: Estimation of nucleated cell counts relied on the amplification of reference gene primers. Measured with immunoSEQ multiplex PCR; TCRdb has only the in-frame clones, and not every one. V, J and clone size derive from that table, while D and trimming were established from the DNA sequence. This repertoire shows 300,000 or so clones, approximately 82% found once; its top ten account for about 1.2%.

This clonotype originated in a woman aged 45-65 years with acute or convalescent COVID-19. The V and J genes are TRBV30 and TRBJ1-1; D ambiguous. The sequencing sample was made of peripheral blood. CDR3 loop: CAWSVFREAEAFF. Written as DNA, the CDR3 is TGTGCCTGGAGTGTATTCCGGGAAGCTGAAGCTTTCTTT.